This TCR beta chain was retrieved from a study of T cell changes during pregnancy in multiple sclerosis. Profiled with immunoSEQ multiplex PCR; TCRdb holds only in-frame clones, not every one. The table shows 60,000 to 90,000 clones, with 93% occurring only once. V was clipped by 2 bases and J by 4 bases, with 19 bases between them. The CDR3 has 17 amino acids. Germline CDR1 is SGHRS and CDR2 is YFSETQ. The gene calls are TRBV5-1 and TRBJ2-1; tentative D call: TRBD1 (6 bases). This TCR came from a female donor in good health, enrolled as a control in a pregnancy study. Sequences were derived from peripheral blood, sampled after pregnancy. Here the CDR3 reads CASSFRTGTNLYNEQFF. In nucleotides, the CDR3 is TGCGCCAGCAGCTTCCGGACCGGGACAAACCTTTACAATGAGCAGTTCTTC.